Each of the 32 T cell receptor beta chains below was sequenced from the same sample in a study of blood T cell repertoires in COVID-19. The table came from immunoSEQ multiplex PCR; TCRdb's copy has only in-frame clones and leaves some out. Seen here are about 250,000 clones, roughly four fifths observed once, and the top ten hold 8.9%. Sequenced: peripheral blood. The receptors stem from a man older than 75 with acute or convalescent COVID-19.

The V gene is TRBV29-1, the J gene TRBJ2-1; TRBD2 aligns across 9 bases. V shed 3 bases and J 2 bases; nucleotides not matched to a gene: 2. The CDR3 loop spans 14 amino acids. The germline CDR1 and CDR2 sequences are SQVTM and ANQGSEA. This CDR3 reads CSVEGTSPYNEQFF. The CDR3 DNA follows: TGCAGCGTTGAGGGGACTAGCCCCTACAATGAGCAGTTCTTC.

This clone has just a few counts. The chain links TRBV5-4 to TRBJ2-7; TRBD1 agrees at 8 bases. The V segment lost 4 bases and the J segment 2 bases; nucleotides outside the gene matches: 5. The CDR3 runs 14 residues. Germline CDR1 is SGHNT and CDR2 is YYREEE (reference sequence). The DNA of the CDR3 is TGTGCCAGCAGCCTCGGCAGGGGGCCCTACGAGCAGTACTTC. It is translated as CASSLGRGPYEQYF.

This clone was detected only once. The chain is built from TRBV11-3 and TRBJ2-5, with D maybe TRBD2 (5 bases). CDR3 length: 13 amino acids. Germline CDR1 is SGHNT and CDR2 is YENEEA. Deletions cut 5 bases from V and 1 base from J, with 8 bases between. Here the CDR3 reads CASSRGFQETQYF. As DNA, the CDR3 is TGTGCCAGCAGCCGAGGGTTCCAAGAGACCCAGTACTTC.

The chain joins TRBV30 to TRBJ2-2, with 14 bases that match TRBD2. Trimming cost V 3 bases and J 3 bases; bases outside gene matches: 0. CDR3 size: 15 residues. Germline V gives CDR1 GTSNPN, CDR2 SVGIG (reference sequence). The CDR3 here is CAWRTSGGDTGELFF. The CDR3 DNA reads TGTGCCTGGAGGACTAGCGGGGGGGACACCGGGGAGCTGTTTTTT.

This clone was observed once. V and J are TRBV7-2 and TRBJ2-7, with 14 bases identical to TRBD2. Germline V lookup: CDR1 SGHTA, CDR2 FQGNSA. V dropped 5 bases and J dropped 4; count of bases not matched to a gene: 4. The CDR3 is 15 residues long. DNA for the CDR3: TGTGCCAGCAGCCCTCGGACTAGCGGGAGGTACGAGCAGTACTTC. Its protein product is CASSPRTSGRYEQYF.

This clone appeared once. The chain couples TRBV2 to TRBJ2-4; tentative D call: TRBD1 (5 bases). This CDR3 has 15 residues. Germline CDR1 is SNHLY and CDR2 is FYNNEI. V was clipped by 3 bases and J by 1 base, with 10 bases between them. The CDR3 nucleotides are TGTGCCAGCAGTGACCCAGGGCTGGCCAAAAACATTCAGTACTTC. It is translated as CASSDPGLAKNIQYF.

Only one count was recorded for this clone. V usage is TRBV14 and J usage is TRBJ2-7; TRBD1 might be the D (6 bases). The V gene's germline CDR1 is SGHDN and CDR2 FVKESK. This CDR3 is 13 amino acids long. Trimming pared 0 bases from V and 6 bases from J, leaving 9 bases between. Written as DNA, the CDR3 is TGTGCCAGCAGCCAAGATGTCAGGGGCGAGCAGTACTTC. Translation gives CASSQDVRGEQYF.

This clone has a handful of counts. The chain links TRBV10-2 to TRBJ2-1; the match to TRBD2 covers 7 bases. The CDR3 loop spans 15 amino acids. CDR1 is WSHSY and CDR2 is SAAADI in the germline V gene. The V segment lost 0 bases and the J segment 2 bases; nucleotides outside the gene matches: 1. Here the CDR3 reads CASSESRGAYNEQFF. CDR3 nucleotide sequence: TGCGCCAGCAGTGAGTCCCGGGGGGCCTACAATGAGCAGTTCTTC.

The chain is built from TRBV18 and TRBJ2-5; TRBD2 is a possible D gene (6 bases). CDR1 KGHSH and CDR2 LQKENI come from the germline V gene. This CDR3 has 17 amino acids. Trimming cost V 1 base and J 5 bases, with 20 bases left between them. CDR3 residues: CASSPLRLGVGGETQYF. The CDR3 DNA reads TGTGCCAGCTCACCACTCCGGCTCGGGGTCGGAGGGGAGACCCAGTACTTC.

This sequence joins TRBV19 and TRBJ2-1, with 8 bases fitting TRBD2. Per the germline V gene, CDR1 is LNHDA and CDR2 is SQIVND (reference sequence). V gave up 3 bases and J gave up 2 bases; unmatched junction bases: 0. The CDR3 has 14 residues. The CDR3 DNA reads TGTGCCAGTAGTATGGGACTAGCCTACAATGAGCAGTTCTTC. As protein: CASSMGLAYNEQFF.

V is TRBV5-8 and J is TRBJ2-1; 9 bases align to TRBD2. The CDR3 extends over 15 amino acids. The V and J ends lost 4 bases and 5 bases, in that order; junction bases with no gene match: 7. Germline CDR1 is SGHTS and CDR2 is YDEGEE. As DNA, the CDR3 is TGTGCCAGCAGCCAAAGCGGGAGGAGTAACAATGAGCAGTTCTTC. It codes for CASSQSGRSNNEQFF.

The chain has TRBV5-4 and TRBJ1-2; possibly TRBD1 for D (5 bases). V lost 4 bases and J lost 5, with 21 bases in between. This CDR3 is 16 amino acids long. CDR1 SGHNT and CDR2 YYREEE come from the germline V gene (reference sequence). CDR3: CASSPSGGARFYGYTF. CDR3 DNA: TGTGCCAGCAGCCCATCGGGAGGGGCCCGTTTTTATGGCTACACCTTC. Full variable domain (outside the CDR3, taken from reference TRBV5-4 and TRBJ1-2): ETGVTQSPTHLIKTRGQQVTLRCSSQSGHNTVSWYQQALGQGPQFIFQYYREEENGRGNFPPRFSGLQFPNYSSELNVNALELDDSALYLCASSPSGGARFYGYTFGSGTRLTVV.

This clone was picked up one time. V is TRBV2 and J is TRBJ2-5; 14 bases map to TRBD2. The germline CDR1 and CDR2 sequences are SNHLY and FYNNEI. The trim removed 7 bases at V and 5 bases at J, leaving 9 bases unmatched. The CDR3 runs to 16 residues. This CDR3 reads CASTRTSGRRGETQYF. The CDR3 region has the DNA TGTGCCAGCACCAGGACTAGCGGGAGGAGGGGGGAGACCCAGTACTTC.

The chain carries TRBV2 and TRBJ2-7; 9 bases align to TRBD1. This CDR3 spans 14 amino acids. The germline CDR1 and CDR2 sequences are SNHLY and FYNNEI. Trimming took 4 bases from V and 3 from J; bases not matched to a gene: 4. The CDR3 loop is CASSGQGGNYEQYF. The CDR3 DNA reads TGTGCCAGCAGTGGACAGGGGGGGAACTACGAGCAGTACTTC.

The V and J genes are TRBV24-1 and TRBJ1-2; no clear D gene. V shed 6 bases and J shed 0 bases, with 19 bases lying between them. In germline, CDR1 is KGHDR, CDR2 SFDVKD. The CDR3 totals 17 residues. CDR3 nucleotide sequence: TGTGCCACCAGTCACCTCGTATTGGGCTCTACTAACTATGGCTACACCTTC. It is translated as CATSHLVLGSTNYGYTF.

V is TRBV7-2 and J is TRBJ2-2; D is possibly TRBD2 (6 bases). The germline V gene encodes CDR1 SGHTA and CDR2 FQGNSA. V shed 4 bases and J shed 2 bases, with 11 bases lying between them. This CDR3 region has 15 residues. CDR3 DNA sequence: TGTGCCAGCAGCTCACCGACTAGAAACACCGGGGAGCTGTTTTTT. Protein sequence: CASSSPTRNTGELFF.

This chain connects TRBV30 to TRBJ2-2; weak D call: TRBD1 (6 bases). CDR1 is GTSNPN and CDR2 is SVGIG in the germline V gene (reference sequence). The CDR3 covers 13 residues. V lost 5 bases and J lost 7, with 14 bases in between. DNA of the CDR3: TGTGCCTGGGATAGGACAGTAAACGGGGAGCTGTTTTTT. Translating it yields CAWDRTVNGELFF.

The V gene is TRBV12-5, the J gene TRBJ2-1; TRBD2 matches 12 bases. The CDR3 loop spans 20 amino acids. Losses at the gene ends were 0 bases for V and 6 bases for J; bases not matched to a gene: 15. Per germline, CDR1 LGHNT and CDR2 FRNRAP. The DNA for the CDR3 is TGTGCTAGTGGTTTGGTTCCCCCCTTCCTAACTAGCGGGAGGCCCAATGAGCAGTTCTTC. Translating gives CASGLVPPFLTSGRPNEQFF.

The rearrangement uses TRBV19 and TRBJ2-1; 10 bases are shared with TRBD2. Germline values: CDR1 LNHDA, CDR2 SQIVND (reference sequence). The junction had 5 bases not matched to a gene; V was cut back by 1 base and J by 5 bases. The CDR3 totals 16 residues. CDR3 region: CASSIVGTSANNEQFF. CDR3 DNA sequence: TGTGCCAGTAGTATAGTAGGGACTAGCGCCAACAATGAGCAGTTCTTC.

This chain connects TRBV21-1 to TRBJ2-4; the D call of TRBD1 is as the table states it, not checked on the DNA. TRBV21-1 is labeled a pseudogene. CDR3 length: 17 residues. CDR3 region: CASTNLRGRVAKNIQYF. The CDR3 DNA reads as TGTGCCAGCACCAATCTCAGGGGGCGTGTAGCCAAAAACATTCAGTACTTC.

The chain recombines TRBV3-1 (or the pseudogene TRBV3-2) with TRBJ2-3; 10 bases agree with TRBD2. The V and J ends lost 4 bases and 2 bases, in that order; junction bases with no gene match: 9. CDR1 is LGHDT and CDR2 is YNNKEL in the germline V gene (reference sequence). CDR3 length equals 17 residues. CDR3 sequence: CASSPFGLAVITDTQYF. CDR3 in DNA: TGTGCCAGCAGCCCCTTTGGACTAGCGGTTATCACAGATACGCAGTATTTT.

CDR3 sequence (DNA): TGTGCCAGCAGTTACTCGTCCCTCAGCGGGGGGCAGTTCTTC. Its translation: CASSYSSLSGGQFF. V is TRBV6-5 and J is TRBJ2-1; 8 bases fit TRBD2. V shed 0 bases, J shed 12 bases, and the junction held 7 bases outside the gene matches. Per the germline V gene, CDR1 is MNHEY and CDR2 is SVGAGI. The CDR3 loop spans 14 amino acids.

The CDR3 here is CASRTARGHSPLHF. As DNA, the CDR3 is TGTGCCAGTAGGACGGCCAGGGGACATTCACCCCTCCACTTT. The J gene is TRBJ1-6, the V gene TRBV19; D perhaps matches TRBD1 (6 bases). Trimming removed 6 bases at V and 8 bases at J, with 14 bases between. Germline CDR1 is LNHDA and CDR2 is SQIVND (reference sequence). There are 14 residues in the CDR3.

The genes are TRBV9 and TRBJ2-1, with a weak D call TRBD1 (6 bases). Per the germline V gene, CDR1 is SGDLS and CDR2 is YYNGEE. The CDR3 is made up of 15 amino acids. V was shortened by 4 bases and J by 0 bases, with 11 bases between the two germline ends. The CDR3 loop reads CASSHPGDSYNEQFF. CDR3 nucleotide sequence: TGTGCCAGCAGCCACCCAGGGGACTCCTACAATGAGCAGTTCTTC.

The chain employs TRBV14 and TRBJ2-1, with 8 bases that match TRBD2. The V segment lost 4 bases and the J segment 2 bases; nucleotides outside the gene matches: 4. The germline V gene has CDR1 SGHDN and CDR2 FVKESK. The CDR3 runs 15 residues. DNA for the CDR3: TGTGCCAGCAGCCCCGGGGGGGGGCCCTACAATGAGCAGTTCTTC. Translating it yields CASSPGGGPYNEQFF.

The chain recombines TRBV9 with TRBJ1-4; no reliable D call. V was shortened by 0 bases and J by 7 bases, with 10 bases between the two germline ends. There are 14 residues in the CDR3. In germline, CDR1 is SGDLS, CDR2 YYNGEE. The CDR3 loop is CASSVEWRGEKLFF. In nucleotides, the CDR3 is TGTGCCAGCAGCGTAGAATGGAGAGGTGAAAAACTGTTTTTT. The variable domain in full, completed from reference TRBV9 and TRBJ1-4, reads DSGVTQTPKHLITATGQRVTLRCSPRSGDLSVYWYQQSLDQGLQFLIQYYNGEERAKGNILERFSAQQFPDLHSELNLSSLELGDSALYFCASSVEWRGEKLFFGSGTQLSVL.

This clone occurred a few times. The chain couples TRBV19 to TRBJ2-7, with 10 positions matching TRBD2. With V trimmed by 5 bases and J by 4 bases, 8 bases remained unmatched. The CDR3 runs 15 residues. Germline CDR1 LNHDA, CDR2 SQIVND (reference sequence). In DNA form, the CDR3 reads TGTGCCAGTAGTTTCACCGGGACTAGCGCTTACGAGCAGTACTTC. It translates to CASSFTGTSAYEQYF.

J is TRBJ1-5 and V is TRBV28; D gene uncertain. CDR1 is MDHEN and CDR2 is SYDVKM in the germline V gene. Trimming stripped 5 bases from V and 2 bases from J, with 16 bases between. The CDR3 extends over 16 amino acids. The CDR3 DNA reads TGTGCCAGCAGTCTAAAAGGGCGGGGAGGCAATCAGCCCCAGCATTTT. As protein: CASSLKGRGGNQPQHF.

This clone appeared a few times. The gene calls are TRBV19 and TRBJ2-1; D unclear. The germline V gene has CDR1 LNHDA and CDR2 SQIVND (reference sequence). CDR3 length equals 12 residues. V lost 3 bases and J lost 6, with 6 bases in between. The CDR3 protein is CASSISSNEQFF. The DNA for the CDR3 is TGTGCCAGTAGTATTTCGTCCAATGAGCAGTTCTTC.

The J gene is TRBJ2-2, the V gene TRBV11-2, with TRBD2 as a possible D gene (6 bases). Germline CDR1 reads SGHAT; CDR2 reads FQNNGV. This CDR3 comprises 15 residues. V lost 4 bases, J lost 4 bases, and 13 bases lay in between. The CDR3 reads CASSSPSEGTGELFF. The CDR3 nucleotides read TGTGCCAGCAGCTCGCCTAGCGAGGGCACCGGGGAGCTGTTTTTT.

This clone has just a few counts. The chain joins TRBV9 to TRBJ1-4; D might be TRBD1 (5 bases). CDR1 and CDR2 from the germline V gene are SGDLS and YYNGEE. V was shortened by 0 bases and J by 5 bases, with 11 bases between the two germline ends. This CDR3 spans 15 amino acids. Here the CDR3 reads CASSVAGRENEKLFF. CDR3 DNA: TGTGCCAGCAGCGTAGCGGGCAGGGAAAATGAAAAACTGTTTTTT.

V usage is TRBV5-6 and J usage is TRBJ1-1; D gene unclear. This CDR3 is built from 13 residues. Germline assignment: CDR1 SGHDT and CDR2 YYEEEE. V was shortened by 0 bases and J by 7 bases, with 10 bases between the two germline ends. The CDR3 nucleotides read TGTGCCAGCAGCTTGGGTAGGAGAAGTGAAGCTTTCTTT. The encoded protein is CASSLGRRSEAFF.